This T cell receptor beta chain derives from a study of shared clonotypes between healthy human individuals. Study in general: Three plates each covered CD4 naive and memory; CD8 naive two, CD8 memory one.

Per germline, CDR1 SQVTM and CDR2 ANQGSEA. The CDR3 is made up of 13 amino acids. V gave up 7 bases and J gave up 7 bases; unmatched junction bases: 5. Sorted-subset replicate PCRs used 150 to 200 ng of genomic DNA. This amount corresponded to some 32,000 T cell genomes. Assay: immunoSEQ multiplex PCR; the TCRdb copy retains only in-frame clones and omits some. The profile shows 2.3 million or so clones, more than 85% of them singletons. The sequence came from a man aged 18 to 35 in good health. Some clones in this sample may be carry-over from other donors' samples. This sequence joins TRBV29-1 and TRBJ1-4; the match to TRBD1 covers 11 bases. Sequencing input: naive CD4+ T cells from PBMCs. Described subset: CD45RA+ positively selected. The CDR3 here is CSAGTGGREKLFF. Here the CDR3 DNA reads TGCAGCGCTGGGACAGGGGGGCGTGAAAAACTGTTTTTT.